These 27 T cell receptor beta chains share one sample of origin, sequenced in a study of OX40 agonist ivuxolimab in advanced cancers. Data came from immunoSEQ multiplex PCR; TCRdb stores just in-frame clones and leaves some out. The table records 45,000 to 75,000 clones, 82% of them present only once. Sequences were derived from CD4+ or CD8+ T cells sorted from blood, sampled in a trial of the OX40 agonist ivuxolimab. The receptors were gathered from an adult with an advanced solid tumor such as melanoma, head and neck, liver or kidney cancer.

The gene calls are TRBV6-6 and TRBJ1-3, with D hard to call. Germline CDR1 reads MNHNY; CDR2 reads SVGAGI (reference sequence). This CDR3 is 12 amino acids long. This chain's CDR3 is CGTGESGNTIYF. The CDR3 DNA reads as TGTGGCACCGGGGAATCTGGAAACACCATATATTTT.

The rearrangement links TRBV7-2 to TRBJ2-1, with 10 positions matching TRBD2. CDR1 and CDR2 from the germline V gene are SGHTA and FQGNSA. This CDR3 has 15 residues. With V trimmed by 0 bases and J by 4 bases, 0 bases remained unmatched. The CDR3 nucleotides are TGTGCCAGCAGCTTAGCAGCGGGGGGGTACAATGAGCAGTTCTTC. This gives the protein CASSLAAGGYNEQFF.

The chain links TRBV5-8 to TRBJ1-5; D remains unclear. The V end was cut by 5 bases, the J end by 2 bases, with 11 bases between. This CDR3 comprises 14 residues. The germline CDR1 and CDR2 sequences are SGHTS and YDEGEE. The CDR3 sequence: CASRPYRGNQPQHF. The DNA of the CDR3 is TGTGCCAGCAGACCATACCGCGGCAATCAGCCCCAGCATTTT.

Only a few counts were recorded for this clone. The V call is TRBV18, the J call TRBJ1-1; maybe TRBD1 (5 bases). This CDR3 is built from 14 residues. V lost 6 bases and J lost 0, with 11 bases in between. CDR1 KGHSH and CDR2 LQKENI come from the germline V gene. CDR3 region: CASSPGRVNTEAFF. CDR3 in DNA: TGTGCCAGCTCTCCGGGACGGGTGAACACTGAAGCTTTCTTT.

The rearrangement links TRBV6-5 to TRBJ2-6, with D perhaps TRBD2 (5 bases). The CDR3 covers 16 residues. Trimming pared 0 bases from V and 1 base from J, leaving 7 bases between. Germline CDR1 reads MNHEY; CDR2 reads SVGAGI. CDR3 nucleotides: TGTGCCAGCAGTTACTCCCGAGGGTCTGGGGCCAACGTCCTGACTTTC. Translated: CASSYSRGSGANVLTF.

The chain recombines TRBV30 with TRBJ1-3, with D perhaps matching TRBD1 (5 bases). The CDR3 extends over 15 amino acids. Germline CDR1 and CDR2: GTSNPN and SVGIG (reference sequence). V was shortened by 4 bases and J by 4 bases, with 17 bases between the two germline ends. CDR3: CAWKDSRQRGNTIYF. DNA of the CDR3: TGTGCCTGGAAAGACAGTCGACAGCGGGGAAACACCATATATTTT.

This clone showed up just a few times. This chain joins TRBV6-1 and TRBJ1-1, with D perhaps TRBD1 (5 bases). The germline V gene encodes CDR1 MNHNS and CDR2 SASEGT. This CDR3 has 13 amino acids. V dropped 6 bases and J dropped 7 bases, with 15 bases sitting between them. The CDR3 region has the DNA TGTGCCAGCAGAACCGGGACGCAGAATGAAGCTTTCTTT. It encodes CASRTGTQNEAFF.

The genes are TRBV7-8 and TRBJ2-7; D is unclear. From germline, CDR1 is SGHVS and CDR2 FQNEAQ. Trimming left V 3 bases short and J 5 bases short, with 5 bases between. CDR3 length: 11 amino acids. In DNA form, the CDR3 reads TGTGCCAGCAGCTTTACCCACGAGCAGTACTTC. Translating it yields CASSFTHEQYF. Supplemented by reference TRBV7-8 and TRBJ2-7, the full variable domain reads GAGVSQSPRYKVAKRGQDVALRCDPISGHVSLFWYQQALGQGPEFLTYFQNEAQLDKSGLPSDRFFAERPEGSVSTLKIQRTQQEDSAVYLCASSFTHEQYFGPGTRLTVT.

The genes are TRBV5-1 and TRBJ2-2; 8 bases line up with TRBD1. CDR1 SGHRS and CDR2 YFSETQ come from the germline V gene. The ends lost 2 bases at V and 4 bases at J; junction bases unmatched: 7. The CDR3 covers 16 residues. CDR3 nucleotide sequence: TGCGCCAGCAGCTTAGAACAGGGGGTGTCCACCGGGGAGCTGTTTTTT. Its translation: CASSLEQGVSTGELFF.

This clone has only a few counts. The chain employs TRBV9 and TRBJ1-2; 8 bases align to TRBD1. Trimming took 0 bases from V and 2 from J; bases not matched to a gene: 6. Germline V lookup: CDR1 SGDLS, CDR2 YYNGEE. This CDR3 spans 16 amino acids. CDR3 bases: TGTGCCAGCAGCGTAGCGCGGGACAGGACAAACTATGGCTACACCTTC. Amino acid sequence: CASSVARDRTNYGYTF.

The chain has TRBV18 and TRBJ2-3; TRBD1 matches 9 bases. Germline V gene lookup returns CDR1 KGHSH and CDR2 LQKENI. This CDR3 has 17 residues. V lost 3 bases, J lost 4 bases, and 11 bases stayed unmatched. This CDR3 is CASSPMTGQGGPDTQYF. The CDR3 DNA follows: TGTGCCAGCTCACCCATGACGGGACAGGGAGGCCCAGATACGCAGTATTTT. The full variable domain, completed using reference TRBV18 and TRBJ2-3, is NAGVMQNPRHLVRRRGQEARLRCSPMKGHSHVYWYRQLPEEGLKFMVYLQKENIIDESGMPKERFSAEFPKEGPSILRIQQVVRGDSAAYFCASSPMTGQGGPDTQYFGPGTRLTVL.

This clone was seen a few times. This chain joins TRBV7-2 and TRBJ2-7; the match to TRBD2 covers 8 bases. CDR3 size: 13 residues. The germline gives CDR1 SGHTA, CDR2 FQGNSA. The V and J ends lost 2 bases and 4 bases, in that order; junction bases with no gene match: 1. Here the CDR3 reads CASSLSGGYEQYF. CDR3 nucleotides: TGTGCCAGCAGCTTAAGCGGGGGTTACGAGCAGTACTTC.

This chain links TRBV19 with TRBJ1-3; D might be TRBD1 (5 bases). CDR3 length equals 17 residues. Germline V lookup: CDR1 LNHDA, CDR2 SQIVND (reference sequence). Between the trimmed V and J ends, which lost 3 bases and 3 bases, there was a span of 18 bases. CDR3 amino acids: CASSIGPGSPRGNTIYF. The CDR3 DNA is TGTGCCAGTAGTATTGGGCCAGGGAGTCCTCGTGGAAACACCATATATTTT.

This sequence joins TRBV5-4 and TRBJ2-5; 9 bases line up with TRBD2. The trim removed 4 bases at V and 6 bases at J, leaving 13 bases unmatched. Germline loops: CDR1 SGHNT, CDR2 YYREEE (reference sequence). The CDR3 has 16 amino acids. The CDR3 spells CASSQIKTSGVQTQYF. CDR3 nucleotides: TGTGCCAGCAGCCAGATCAAGACTAGCGGAGTGCAGACCCAGTACTTC.

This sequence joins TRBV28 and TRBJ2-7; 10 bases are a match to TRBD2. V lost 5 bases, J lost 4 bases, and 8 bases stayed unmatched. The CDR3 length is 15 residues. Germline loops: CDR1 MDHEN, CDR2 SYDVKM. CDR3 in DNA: TGTGCCAGCAGTGGGACTAGCGCGAGCCAATACGAGCAGTACTTC. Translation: CASSGTSASQYEQYF.

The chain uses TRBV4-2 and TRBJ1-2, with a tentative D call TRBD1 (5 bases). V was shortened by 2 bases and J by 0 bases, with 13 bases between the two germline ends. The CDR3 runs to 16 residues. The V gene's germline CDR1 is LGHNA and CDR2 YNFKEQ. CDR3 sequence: CASSQSIPGANYGYTF. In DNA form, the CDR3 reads TGTGCCAGCAGCCAATCGATCCCGGGGGCTAACTATGGCTACACCTTC.

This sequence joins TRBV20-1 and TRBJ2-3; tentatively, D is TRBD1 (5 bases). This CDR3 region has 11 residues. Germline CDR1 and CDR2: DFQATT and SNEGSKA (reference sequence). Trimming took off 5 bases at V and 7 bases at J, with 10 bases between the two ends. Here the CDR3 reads CSAEDSHTQYF. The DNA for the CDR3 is TGCAGTGCTGAAGACAGCCATACGCAGTATTTT.

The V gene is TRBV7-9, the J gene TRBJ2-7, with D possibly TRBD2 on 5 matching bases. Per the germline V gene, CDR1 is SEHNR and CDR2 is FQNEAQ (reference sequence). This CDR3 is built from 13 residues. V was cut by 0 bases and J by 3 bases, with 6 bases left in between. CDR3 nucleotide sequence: TGTGCCAGCAGCTTAGCGACTAACTACGAGCAGTACTTC. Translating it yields CASSLATNYEQYF.

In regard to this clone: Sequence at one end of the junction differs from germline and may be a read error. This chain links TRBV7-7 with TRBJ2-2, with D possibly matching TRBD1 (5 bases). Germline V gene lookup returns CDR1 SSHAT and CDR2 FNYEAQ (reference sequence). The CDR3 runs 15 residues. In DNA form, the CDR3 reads TGTGCTAGCAGCTTAACCAGGGCGAACACCGGGGAGCTGTTTTTT. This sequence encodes CASSLTRANTGELFF. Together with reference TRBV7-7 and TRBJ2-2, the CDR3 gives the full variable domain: GAGVSQSPRYKVTKRGQDVTLRCDPISSHATLYWYQQALGQGPEFLTYFNYEAQPDKSGLPSDRFSAERPEGSISTLTIQRTEQRDSAMYRCASSLTRANTGELFFGEGSRLTVL.

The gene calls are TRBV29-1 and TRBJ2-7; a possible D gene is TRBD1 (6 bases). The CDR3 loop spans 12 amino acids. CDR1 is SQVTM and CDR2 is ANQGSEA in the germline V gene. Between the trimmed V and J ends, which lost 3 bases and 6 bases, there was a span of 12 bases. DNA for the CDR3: TGCAGCGTTGACCGGGACAACTCCGAGCAGTACTTC. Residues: CSVDRDNSEQYF.

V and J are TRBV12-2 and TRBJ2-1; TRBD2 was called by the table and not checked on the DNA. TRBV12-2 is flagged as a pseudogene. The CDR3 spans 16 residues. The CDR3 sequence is CASRSLRTSGRGEQFF. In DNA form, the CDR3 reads TGTGCAAGTCGTTCTCTTCGGACTAGCGGGAGAGGTGAGCAGTTCTTC.

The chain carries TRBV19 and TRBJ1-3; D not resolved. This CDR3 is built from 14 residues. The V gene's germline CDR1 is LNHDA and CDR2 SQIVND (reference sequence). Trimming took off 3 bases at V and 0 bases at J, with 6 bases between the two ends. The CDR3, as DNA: TGTGCCAGTAGTATTGAGATCTCTGGAAACACCATATATTTT. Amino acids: CASSIEISGNTIYF. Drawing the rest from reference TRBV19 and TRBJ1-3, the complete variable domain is DGGITQSPKYLFRKEGQNVTLSCEQNLNHDAMYWYRQDPGQGLRLIYYSQIVNDFQKGDIAEGYSVSREKKESFPLTVTSAQKNPTAFYLCASSIEISGNTIYFGEGSWLTVV.

CDR3 sequence: CSVSLGQGRYQPQHF. The CDR3 region has the DNA TGCAGCGTCTCCTTAGGACAGGGAAGGTATCAGCCCCAGCATTTT. This chain connects TRBV29-1 to TRBJ1-5; TRBD1 agrees at 8 bases. The CDR3 is made up of 15 amino acids. The J segment lost 5 bases and the V segment lost 6 bases, leaving 12 bases of the junction unmatched. Germline CDR1 and CDR2: SQVTM and ANQGSEA.

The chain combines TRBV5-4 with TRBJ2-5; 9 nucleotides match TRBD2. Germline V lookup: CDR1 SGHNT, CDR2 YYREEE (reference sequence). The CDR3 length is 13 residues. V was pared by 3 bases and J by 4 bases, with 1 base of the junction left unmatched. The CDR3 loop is CASSSTSGETQYF. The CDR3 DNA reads TGTGCCAGCAGCTCGACTAGCGGAGAGACCCAGTACTTC.

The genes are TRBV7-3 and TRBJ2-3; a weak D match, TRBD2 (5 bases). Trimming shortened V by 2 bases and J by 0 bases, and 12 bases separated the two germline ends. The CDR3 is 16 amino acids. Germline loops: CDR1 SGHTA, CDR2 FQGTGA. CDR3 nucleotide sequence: TGTGCCAGCAGCTTATCGGGGATAGCAAGCACAGATACGCAGTATTTT. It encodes CASSLSGIASTDTQYF.

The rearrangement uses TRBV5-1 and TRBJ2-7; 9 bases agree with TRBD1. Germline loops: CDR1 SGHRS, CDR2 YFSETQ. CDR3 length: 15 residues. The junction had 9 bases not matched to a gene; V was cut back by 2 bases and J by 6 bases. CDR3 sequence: CASSLTGTGTREQYF. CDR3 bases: TGCGCCAGCAGCTTAACCGGGACAGGGACCCGCGAGCAGTACTTC. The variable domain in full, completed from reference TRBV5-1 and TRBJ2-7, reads KAGVTQTPRYLIKTRGQQVTLSCSPISGHRSVSWYQQTPGQGLQFLFEYFSETQRNKGNFPGRFSGRQFSNSRSEMNVSTLELGDSALYLCASSLTGTGTREQYFGPGTRLTVT.

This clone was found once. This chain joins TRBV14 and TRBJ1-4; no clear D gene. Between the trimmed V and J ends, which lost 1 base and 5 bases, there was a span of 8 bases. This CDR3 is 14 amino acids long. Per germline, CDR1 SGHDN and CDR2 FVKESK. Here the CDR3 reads CASSQGGENEKLFF. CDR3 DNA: TGTGCCAGCAGCCAAGGTGGGGAGAATGAAAAACTGTTTTTT.